The 3 T cell receptor beta chains given below trace back to one sample, sequenced in a study of shared clonotypes between healthy human individuals. Profiled with immunoSEQ multiplex PCR; TCRdb holds only in-frame clones, not every one. The sample lists over a million clones; around 95% were seen once. Sample: naive CD4+ T cells sorted from blood. Regarding subset: CD45RA+ positively selected. The receptors were gathered from a man aged 30 to 45 in good health.

This chain uses TRBV7-2 with TRBJ2-1; D unresolved. The length of the CDR3 is 13 residues. Germline CDR1 SGHTA, CDR2 FQGNSA. The V gene lost 4 bases and the J gene lost 6 bases, with 10 bases spanning the gap. The CDR3 spells CASSWPDSNEQFF. CDR3 DNA sequence: TGTGCCAGCAGCTGGCCGGATAGCAATGAGCAGTTCTTC.

The table lists this clone with a count of one. The V and J genes are TRBV15 and TRBJ2-5, with TRBD1 matching over 9 bases. The junction had 11 bases not matched to a gene; V was cut back by 3 bases and J by 3 bases. CDR3 length: 17 residues. CDR1 and CDR2 from the germline V gene are LNHNV and YYDKDF (reference sequence). CDR3 in amino acids: CATSSLKMDRGEETQYF. The CDR3 DNA is TGTGCCACCAGCAGCCTTAAGATGGACAGGGGAGAAGAGACCCAGTACTTC.

The chain is built from TRBV6-1 and TRBJ2-3; 9 bases align to TRBD1. CDR3 length equals 13 residues. Germline CDR1 is MNHNS and CDR2 is SASEGT. V trimming: 10 bases; J trimming: 14 bases; junction bases outside the gene matches: 16. The chain's CDR3 is CATSLGQGLEWYF. The CDR3 DNA follows: TGTGCCACGTCCCTGGGACAGGGATTGGAATGGTATTTT.